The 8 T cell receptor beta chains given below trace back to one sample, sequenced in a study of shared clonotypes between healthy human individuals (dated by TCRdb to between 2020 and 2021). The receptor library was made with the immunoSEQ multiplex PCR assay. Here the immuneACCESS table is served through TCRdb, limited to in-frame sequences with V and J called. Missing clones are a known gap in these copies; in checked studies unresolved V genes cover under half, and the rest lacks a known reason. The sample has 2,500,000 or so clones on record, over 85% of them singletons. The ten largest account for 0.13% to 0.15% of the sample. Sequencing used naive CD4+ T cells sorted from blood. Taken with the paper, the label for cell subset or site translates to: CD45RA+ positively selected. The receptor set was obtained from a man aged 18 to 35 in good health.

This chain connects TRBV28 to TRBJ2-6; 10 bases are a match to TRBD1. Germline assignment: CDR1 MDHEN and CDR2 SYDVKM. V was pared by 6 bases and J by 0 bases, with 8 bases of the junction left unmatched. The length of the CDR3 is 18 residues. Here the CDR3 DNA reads TGTGCCAGCAGCTTCCGACAGGGGGCACTCTCTGGGGCCAACGTCCTGACTTTC. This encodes CASSFRQGALSGANVLTF. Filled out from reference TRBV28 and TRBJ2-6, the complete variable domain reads DVKVTQSSRYLVKRTGEKVFLECVQDMDHENMFWYRQDPGLGLRLIYFSYDVKMKEKGDIPEGYSVSREKKERFSLILESASTNQTSMYLCASSFRQGALSGANVLTFGAGSRLTVL.

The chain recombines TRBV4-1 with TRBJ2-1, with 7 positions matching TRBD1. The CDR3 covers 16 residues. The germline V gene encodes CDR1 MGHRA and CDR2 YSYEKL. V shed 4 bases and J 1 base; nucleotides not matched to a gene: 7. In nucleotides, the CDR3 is TGCGCCAGCAGCCCCCCGACAGGGCCGTCCTACAATGAGCAGTTCTTC. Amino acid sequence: CASSPPTGPSYNEQFF.

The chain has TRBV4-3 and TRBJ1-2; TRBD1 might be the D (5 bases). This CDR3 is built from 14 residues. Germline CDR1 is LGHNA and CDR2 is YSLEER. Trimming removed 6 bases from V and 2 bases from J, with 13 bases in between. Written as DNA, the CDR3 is TGCGCCAGCAGTCCCGGGGGATACAACTATGGCTACACCTTC. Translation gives CASSPGGYNYGYTF.

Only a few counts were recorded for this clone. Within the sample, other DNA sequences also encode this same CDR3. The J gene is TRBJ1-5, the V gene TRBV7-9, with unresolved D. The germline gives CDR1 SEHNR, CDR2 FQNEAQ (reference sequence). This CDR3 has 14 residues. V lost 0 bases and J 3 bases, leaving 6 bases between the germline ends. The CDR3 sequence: CASSLAGPNQPQHF. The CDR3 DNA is TGTGCCAGCAGCTTAGCCGGTCCCAATCAGCCCCAGCATTTT.

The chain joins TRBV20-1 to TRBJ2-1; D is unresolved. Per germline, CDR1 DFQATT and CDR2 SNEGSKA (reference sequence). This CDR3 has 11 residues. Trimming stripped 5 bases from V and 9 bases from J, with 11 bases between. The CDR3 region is CSAGDGTEQFF. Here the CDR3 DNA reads TGCAGTGCTGGTGACGGCACTGAGCAGTTCTTC.

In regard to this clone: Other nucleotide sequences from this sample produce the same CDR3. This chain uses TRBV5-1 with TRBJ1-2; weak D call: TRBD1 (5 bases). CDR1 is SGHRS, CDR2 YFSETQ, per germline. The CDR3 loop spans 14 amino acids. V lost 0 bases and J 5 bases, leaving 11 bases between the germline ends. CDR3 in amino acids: CASSLEGTGYGYTF. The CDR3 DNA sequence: TGCGCCAGCAGCTTGGAGGGGACGGGGTATGGCTACACCTTC.

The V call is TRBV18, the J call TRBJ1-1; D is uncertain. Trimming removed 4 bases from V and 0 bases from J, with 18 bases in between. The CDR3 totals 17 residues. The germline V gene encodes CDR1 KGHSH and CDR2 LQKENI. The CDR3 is CASSRGPLGGLNTEAFF. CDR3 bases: TGTGCCAGCTCACGTGGACCCCTAGGAGGATTGAACACTGAAGCTTTCTTT.

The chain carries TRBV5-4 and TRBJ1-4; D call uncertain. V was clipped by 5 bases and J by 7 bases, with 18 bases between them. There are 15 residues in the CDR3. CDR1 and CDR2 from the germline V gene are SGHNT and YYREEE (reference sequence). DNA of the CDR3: TGTGCCAGCAGTTACGGCGGGCGGGAGGGTGAAAAACTGTTTTTT. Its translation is CASSYGGREGEKLFF.